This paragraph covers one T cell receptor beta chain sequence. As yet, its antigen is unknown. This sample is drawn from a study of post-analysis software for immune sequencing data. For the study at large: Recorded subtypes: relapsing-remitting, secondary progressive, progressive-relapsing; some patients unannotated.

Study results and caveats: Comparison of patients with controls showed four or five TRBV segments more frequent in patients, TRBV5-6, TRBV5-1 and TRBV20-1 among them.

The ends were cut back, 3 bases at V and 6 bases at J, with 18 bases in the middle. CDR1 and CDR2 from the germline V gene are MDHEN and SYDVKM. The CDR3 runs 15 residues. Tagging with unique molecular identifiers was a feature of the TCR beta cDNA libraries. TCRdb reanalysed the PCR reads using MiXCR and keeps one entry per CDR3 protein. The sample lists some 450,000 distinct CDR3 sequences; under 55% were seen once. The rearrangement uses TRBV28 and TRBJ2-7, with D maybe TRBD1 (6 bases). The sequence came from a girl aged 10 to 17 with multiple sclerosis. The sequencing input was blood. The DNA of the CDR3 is TGTGCCAGCAGTTTGTCCGGAACAGGGTCAGCCGAGCAGTACTTC. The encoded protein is CASSLSGTGSAEQYF.